The rows below give T cell receptor beta chains drawn from one sample of a study of shared clonotypes between healthy human individuals. Data came from immunoSEQ multiplex PCR; TCRdb stores just in-frame clones and leaves some out. The table shows about 2.3 million clones, with around 93% occurring only once. Sequences were obtained from naive CD4+ T cells from PBMCs. These receptors originate from a man aged 18 to 30 in good health. Some clones in this sample may be carry-over from other donors' samples. Both conserved end residues are part of each CDR3. Fields, in order: V gene, J gene, D gene, clone size, CDR3 DNA, CDR3 protein. The D gene is left open where the match is weak. Clone size is stated in some rows and not others, as once, few, many or a class when expanded.

TRBV6-5	TRBJ2-1	NA	NA	TGTGCCAGCAGTTACTCGGGACTGCGCCCCAATGAGCAGTTCTTC	CASSYSGLRPNEQFF
TRBV2	TRBJ1-1	NA	few	TGTGCCAGCAGTGATTACGGGGAAGGAGCTTTCTTT	CASSDYGEGAFF
TRBV9	TRBJ2-1	NA	NA	TGTGCCAGCAGCCCTCTTGGGGGGAGTAGCTACAATGAGCAGTTCTTC	CASSPLGGSSYNEQFF
TRBV29-1	TRBJ2-2	NA	NA	TGCAGCTCCCGGAGAGCGAACACCGGGGAGCTGTTTTTT	CSSRRANTGELFF
TRBV6-5	TRBJ1-4	NA	NA	TGTGCCAGTAGACCAATAGCAACTAATGAAAAACTGTTTTTT	CASRPIATNEKLFF
TRBV7-3	TRBJ2-7	TRBD2	NA	TGTGCCAGCAGCGCCCAGCGGGACTCCTACGAGCAGTACTTC	CASSAQRDSYEQYF
TRBV19	TRBJ1-1	TRBD1	NA	TGTGCCAGTACCCCACCGGGCAGGGGGTCCAACACTGAAGCTTTCTTT	CASTPPGRGSNTEAFF
TRBV28	TRBJ2-1	TRBD2	NA	TGTGCCAGCAGCCCCGAAGCGGGAATAAGGAATGAGCAGTTCTTC	CASSPEAGIRNEQFF
TRBV7-9	TRBJ1-2	TRBD1	NA	TGTGCCAGCACCGCGACAGGGACCTATGGCTACACCTTC	CASTATGTYGYTF
TRBV7-3	TRBJ2-5	NA	NA	TGTGCCAGCAGCTTAGGAACGGGACTGGAGACCCAGTACTTC	CASSLGTGLETQYF
TRBV5-5	TRBJ2-5	TRBD1	NA	TGTGCCAGCAGCGCACGGACAGGGGCGGTAGAAGAGACCCAGTACTTC	CASSARTGAVEETQYF
TRBV15	TRBJ2-6	NA	NA	TGTGCCACCAGCAGAGGGGGGGCAGACTCTGGGGCCAACGTCCTGACTTTC	CATSRGGADSGANVLTF
TRBV18	TRBJ2-7	TRBD1	NA	TGTGCCAGCTCACCAACCGGGACAGGGGGCCCCGAGCAGTACTTC	CASSPTGTGGPEQYF
TRBV7-2	TRBJ1-1	NA	NA	TGTGCCAGCAGCTTTCGGGGCATAGCAGCTTTCTTT	CASSFRGIAAFF
TRBV7-3	TRBJ2-1	TRBD2	NA	TGTGCCAGCAGAACCGGGACTAAATCGAAGGAGCAGTTCTTC	CASRTGTKSKEQFF
TRBV7-8	TRBJ2-7	TRBD1	NA	TGTGCCAGCAGCGGACAGGGAACGGTGTACTTC	CASSGQGTVYF
TRBV5-4	TRBJ2-2	NA	few	TGTGCCAGCAGCTTGCCGGGGGACAGAGGATCCGGGGAGCTGTTTTTT	CASSLPGDRGSGELFF
TRBV4-1	TRBJ1-2	NA	NA	TGCGCCAGCAGCCAAGCTGTCCCGCTCCTAGGTAGGAAGTATGGCTACACCTTC	CASSQAVPLLGRKYGYTF
TRBV2	TRBJ2-1	NA	NA	TGTGCCAGCAGTGAAGGGCTACCGGGAGTCAATGAGCAGTTCTTC	CASSEGLPGVNEQFF
TRBV2	TRBJ2-7	NA	NA	TGTGCCAGCGGGACCGTCACCTTTGGGGAGCAGTACTTC	CASGTVTFGEQYF
TRBV6-1	TRBJ1-2	NA	NA	TGTGCCAGCAGTGAAGTGCAACCACCTAACTATGGCTACACCTTC	CASSEVQPPNYGYTF
TRBV28	TRBJ2-1	NA	NA	TGTGCCAGCAGTTTCCGGGGCAGGGAAAGGAATGAGCAGTTCTTC	CASSFRGRERNEQFF
TRBV28	TRBJ2-1	NA	NA	TGTGCCAGCAGTGAAGGGGGCTCCTACAATGAGCAGTTCTTC	CASSEGGSYNEQFF
TRBV2	TRBJ2-7	TRBD2	NA	TGTGCCAGCAGATTAGCGGGAGCTTATGAGCAGTACTTC	CASRLAGAYEQYF
TRBV4-2	TRBJ1-4	NA	NA	TGTGCCAGCACCTCAAGGAGGGGGTTAGGGGAAAAACTGTTTTTT	CASTSRRGLGEKLFF
TRBV5-1	TRBJ2-5	NA	NA	TGCGCCAGCAGCTCACACCGTACGGACTTCGGGGAGACCCAGTACTTC	CASSSHRTDFGETQYF
TRBV2	TRBJ2-7	NA	NA	TGTGCCAGCAGTGAAGCGGACAGAATCTACGAGCAGTACTTC	CASSEADRIYEQYF
TRBV6-6	TRBJ2-7	TRBD2	NA	TGTGCCATCTCGGGCGGGGGTCCCTACGAGCAGTACTTC	CAISGGGPYEQYF
TRBV9	TRBJ2-7	NA	NA	TGTGCCAGCAGCGTAGGGTCCAACTACGAGCAGTACTTC	CASSVGSNYEQYF
TRBV27	TRBJ2-5	TRBD2	NA	TGTGCCAGCAGTTCCCGAAGACTAGCGGGAGGCGAAGAGACCCAGTACTTC	CASSSRRLAGGEETQYF
TRBV28	TRBJ2-1	TRBD2	NA	TGTGCCAGCAGTTTATTGGCGGGAGGGCCCGATGAGCAGTTCTTC	CASSLLAGGPDEQFF
TRBV30	TRBJ1-4	TRBD1	NA	TGTGCCTGGAACCGACAGGGGAATGAAAAACTGTTTTTT	CAWNRQGNEKLFF
TRBV6-1	TRBJ1-1	TRBD1	NA	TGTGCCAGCAGTTGGACAGGGTACAAAGCTTTCTTT	CASSWTGYKAFF
TRBV4-2	TRBJ2-4	NA	NA	TGTGCCAGCAGCCAAGAAGAGAACGCCAAAAACATTCAGTACTTC	CASSQEENAKNIQYF
TRBV28	TRBJ2-7	NA	NA	TGTGCCAGCAGTTTGTTAGGGAGTACAATCGAGCAGTACTTC	CASSLLGSTIEQYF
TRBV6-6	TRBJ2-2	NA	NA	TGTGCCAGCAGCCCGAATGTGGGTTGGACCGGGGAGCTGTTTTTT	CASSPNVGWTGELFF
TRBV2	TRBJ1-2	NA	NA	TGTGCCAGCAGCGAACTTCCCGGTGGGGGGGGCTACACCTTC	CASSELPGGGGYTF
TRBV5-1	TRBJ2-1	NA	NA	TGCGCCAGCAGTACTGGAGGTACCTACAATGAGCAGTTCTTC	CASSTGGTYNEQFF
TRBV7-2	TRBJ1-5	NA	NA	TGTGCCAGCAGCTTAGCCGGTAAGCCCCAGCATTTT	CASSLAGKPQHF
TRBV7-2	TRBJ2-7	NA	NA	TGTGCCAGCAGCCTGGGACTTTCCTACGAGCAGTACTTC	CASSLGLSYEQYF
TRBV27	TRBJ1-5	TRBD1	NA	TGTGCCAGCAGTTTCTCCTCGACAGGGCACCCATGGCAGCCCCAGCATTTT	CASSFSSTGHPWQPQHF
TRBV10-3	TRBJ2-3	NA	NA	TGTGCCATCAGACAAACACCCACGGGACATCAGTATTTT	CAIRQTPTGHQYF
TRBV29-1	TRBJ2-1	NA	NA	TGCAGCGTTAACAATGAGCAGTTCTTC	CSVNNEQFF
TRBV30	TRBJ2-7	TRBD1	NA	TGTGCCTGGAGTGTATACGGGACAGGGACCTACGAGCAGTACTTC	CAWSVYGTGTYEQYF
TRBV5-1	TRBJ2-1	NA	NA	TGCGCCAGCAGCTTAGGGCCCTCCTACAATGAGCAGTTCTTC	CASSLGPSYNEQFF
TRBV7-9	TRBJ1-1	NA	NA	TGTGCCAGCAGCTTAAGATCACAGGGGAACACTGAAGCTTTCTTT	CASSLRSQGNTEAFF
TRBV10-3	TRBJ1-1	NA	NA	TGTGCCATCAGTGCCCTGACAGGTCCTGAAACTGAAGCTTTCTTT	CAISALTGPETEAFF
TRBV28	TRBJ2-7	NA	once	TGTGCCAGCAGTCCTCGGGACAACTACGAGCAGTACTTC	CASSPRDNYEQYF
TRBV12-5	TRBJ2-5	NA	NA	TGTGCTAGTGGGAGGACAGAGCAAGAGACCCAGTACTTC	CASGRTEQETQYF
TRBV4-1	TRBJ2-7	TRBD2	NA	TGCGCCAGCAGCCAAGGTTTGGCTAGCGGGAGTAGAGTGCAGTACTTC	CASSQGLASGSRVQYF
TRBV28	TRBJ1-4	NA	NA	TGTGCCAGCAGTTTATTGGGGGTACAGGCGGGTGAAAAACTGTTTTTT	CASSLLGVQAGEKLFF